Listed below are T cell receptor beta chains from one sample, sequenced in a study of T cell changes during pregnancy in multiple sclerosis. Profiled with immunoSEQ multiplex PCR; TCRdb holds only in-frame clones, not every one. The repertoire holds under 35,000 clones, with roughly 90% as singletons. This specimen was CD8+ T cells from peripheral blood mononuclear cells, taken in the second trimester of pregnancy. These receptors were collected from a female donor with multiple sclerosis, enrolled in a pregnancy study. Each CDR3 is given with its conserved first and last residue. Fields, in order: V gene, D gene, CDR3 protein. The D gene is left open where the match is weak.

>TRBV12-5|NA
CASGSPNGRVGIYEQFF
>TRBV4-1|NA
CASSQVLAEYNYEQYF
>TRBV28|NA
CASSRGSSYNEQFF
>TRBV29-1|TRBD1
CSVLAAGGGYTF
>TRBV19|NA
CASSIGRWSSYEQYF
>TRBV19|NA
CASSAYSYADTQYF
>TRBV30|TRBD2
CAGASGGETQYF
>TRBV28|NA
CASNPHRRREQFF
>TRBV7-9|NA
CASSPTASYEQYF
>TRBV7-9|TRBD1
CASSAGTGYSYEQYF